The 7 T cell receptor beta chains listed next were all sequenced from one sample in a study of identical twins. TCRdb analysed the 5' RACE reads with MiXCR anew, one entry per CDR3 protein. The sample holds 500,000 to 600,000 distinct CDR3 sequences, roughly 21% seen once. The same data also contributed to another study, on T cells expressing NK-cell markers.

The specimen was CD4+ T cells sorted from blood. The receptors shown here come from a woman younger than 35 in good health.

This clonotype came up many times. The J gene is TRBJ2-1, the V gene TRBV7-2, with 10 bases identical to TRBD2. V gave up 8 bases and J gave up 1 base; unmatched junction bases: 5. Germline V gene lookup returns CDR1 SGHTA and CDR2 FQGNSA. This CDR3 has 15 amino acids. CDR3 protein: CASSLAGASYNEQFF. The CDR3 DNA follows: TGTGCCAGCTCCCTAGCGGGGGCTTCCTACAATGAGCAGTTCTTC. The full variable domain, completed using reference TRBV7-2 and TRBJ2-1, is GAGVSQSPSNKVTEKGKDVELRCDPISGHTALYWYRQSLGQGLEFLIYFQGNSAPDKSGLPSDRFSAERTGGSVSTLTIQRTQQEDSAVYLCASSLAGASYNEQFFGPGTRLTVL.

The V call is TRBV15, the J call TRBJ2-1; D is uncertain. Deletions cut 5 bases from V and 1 base from J, with 9 bases between. The V gene's germline CDR1 is LNHNV and CDR2 YYDKDF (reference sequence). This CDR3 region has 14 residues. The CDR3 protein is CATSAVRSYNEQFF. The CDR3 nucleotides read TGTGCCACCAGCGCTGTGCGTTCCTACAATGAGCAGTTCTTC. The whole variable domain, filled in from reference TRBV15 and TRBJ2-1, reads DAMVIQNPRYQVTQFGKPVTLSCSQTLNHNVMYWYQQKSSQAPKLLFHYYDKDFNNEADTPDNFQSRRPNTSFCFLDIRSPGLGDTAMYLCATSAVRSYNEQFFGPGTRLTVL.

This clonotype was observed at least ten times. The chain uses TRBV20-1 and TRBJ2-7; D ambiguous. The CDR3 is 13 residues long. The V end was cut by 3 bases, the J end by 2 bases, with 11 bases between. Germline CDR1 and CDR2: DFQATT and SNEGSKA (reference sequence). CDR3: CSASAGHPYEQYF. CDR3 nucleotide sequence: TGCAGTGCTAGCGCTGGCCACCCCTACGAGCAGTACTTC.

This chain joins TRBV4-1 and TRBJ2-3; D gene uncertain. CDR3 length: 12 amino acids. Per the germline V gene, CDR1 is MGHRA and CDR2 is YSYEKL. Trimming removed 3 bases from V and 4 bases from J, with 5 bases in between. The CDR3 DNA reads TGCGCCAGCAGCCATTGGGCAGATACGCAGTATTTT. It encodes CASSHWADTQYF.

Notes on this clonotype: The junction differs from germline at one of its ends, possibly a read error. This chain joins TRBV9 and TRBJ2-1; 8 nucleotides align to TRBD1. This CDR3 comprises 12 residues. In germline, CDR1 is SGDLS, CDR2 YYNGEE. The CDR3 coding sequence is TGTGCCAGCAGCGCCTTGGACAGGGCCGTCGGTTTC. Amino acids: CASSALDRAVGF.

The V and J genes are TRBV7-2 and TRBJ2-7, with TRBD2 matching over 8 bases. V was pared by 3 bases and J by 2 bases, with 3 bases of the junction left unmatched. CDR3 length: 14 amino acids. Germline V gene sequence: CDR1 SGHTA, CDR2 FQGNSA. The CDR3 spells CASSFGSGAYEQYF. In DNA form, the CDR3 reads TGTGCCAGCAGCTTTGGTAGCGGGGCCTACGAGCAGTACTTC.

The chain has TRBV10-3 and TRBJ1-1; TRBD1 matches at 9 bases. Germline CDR1 ENHRY, CDR2 SYGVKD. This CDR3 contains 15 residues. Unmatched junction bases numbered 10, after V lost 10 bases and J lost 1 base. CDR3: CATEGQGNRNTEAFF. In nucleotides, the CDR3 is TGTGCCACCGAGGGACAGGGTAATAGGAACACTGAAGCTTTCTTT.